This entry describes one T cell receptor (beta chain). The antigen remains undetermined. These data are taken from a study of CXCR3-negative and CXCR3-positive naive CD8 T cells. It was by 5' RACE with UMI labels that the TRB cDNA libraries were prepared. TCRdb reanalyzed the 5' RACE reads, giving one entry per CDR3 protein sequence and no DNA. The table for this sample gives some 28,000 distinct CDR3 sequences. Study-wide results and limits: Similar TRBV-TRBJ usage was seen in naive cells (both CXCR3-negative and CXCR3-positive), but memory cells differed.

What was sequenced was memory CD8+ T cells from blood. The sequence derives from a human donor in good health. Some clones in this sample may be carry-over from other donors' samples.

The CDR3 sequence is CASSQTSGEQYF. The gene calls are TRBV4-1 and TRBJ2-7. The CDR3 length is 12 residues. CDR1 MGHRA and CDR2 YSYEKL come from the germline V gene.